Presented here are 4 T cell receptor beta chains from one specimen sequenced in a study of CD8 T cells in ankylosing spondylitis (TCRdb year 2017). Here is what the overall study found, with its caveats: A TCR beta motif made up of about eight highly homologous amino acid variants appeared to be characteristic of blood from ankylosing spondylitis patients.

Receptor amplification or capture employed 5' RACE. Sequenced on an Illumina HiSeq 2500. In TCRdb, the public reads were trimmed at Q25 with fastp and aligned with MiXCR, with productive beta chains retained. CDR3 protein sequences are deduplicated, and each keeps its most common genes and DNA. The sample records about 390,000 distinct CDR3 sequences, around 20% of which are singletons. The ten biggest clones cover less than 20% of the sample. Antigens for these TCRs are unknown. The specimen sequenced was blood, either unsorted or a sorted T cell fraction (not recorded which). The receptors originated from a male donor with ankylosing spondylitis.

The gene calls are TRBV10-3 and TRBJ2-1, with TRBD2 matching over 8 bases. Trimming at V came to 10 bases and at J to 3 bases, leaving 11 bases not matched to a gene. This CDR3 is built from 15 residues. Germline V gene lookup returns CDR1 ENHRY and CDR2 SYGVKD. CDR3 region: CATFSTSENYNEQFF. DNA for the CDR3: TGTGCCACCTTCTCGACTAGCGAGAACTACAATGAGCAGTTCTTC.

The chain joins TRBV12-3 or TRBV12-4 to TRBJ1-6; TRBD1 matches 8 bases. The CDR3 consists of 15 residues. Losses at the gene ends were 5 bases for V and 6 bases for J; bases not matched to a gene: 6. This CDR3 reads CASSGRDRGNSPLHF. The CDR3 DNA reads TGTGCCAGCAGTGGACGTGACAGGGGTAATTCACCCCTCCACTTT.

The CDR3 DNA is TGTGCCAGCAGCCAACGACGGGGGGATGAAAAACTGTTTTTT. Translating it yields CASSQRRGDEKLFF. The genes are TRBV3-1 and TRBJ1-4; possible D gene TRBD1, 5 bases. The CDR3 loop spans 14 amino acids. CDR1 and CDR2 (germline): LGHDT, YNNKEL (reference sequence). The V end was cut by 2 bases, the J end by 6 bases, with 10 bases between.

The V gene is TRBV2, the J gene TRBJ2-7, with a tentative D call TRBD1 (6 bases). The germline CDR1 and CDR2 sequences are SNHLY and FYNNEI. This CDR3 comprises 12 residues. The V end lost 7 bases, the J end lost 0 bases, and 7 bases lay between the germline ends. The CDR3 here is CASTGDSYEQYF. The CDR3 nucleotides are TGTGCCAGCACAGGGGACTCCTACGAGCAGTACTTC.